This TCR beta chain was obtained from a study of blood T cell repertoires in COVID-19. Source study methods: Reference gene primer amplification yielded estimated nucleated cell counts. Data came from immunoSEQ multiplex PCR; TCRdb stores just in-frame clones and leaves some out. For V, J and clone size, that table is used; D and trimming come from the DNA. This sample has about 180,000 clones; 88% occur once, and the top ten carry approximately 9.4%. This CDR3 has 15 residues. Trimming cost V 0 bases and J 3 bases, with 13 bases left between them. Germline lookup yields CDR1 GTSNPN and CDR2 SVGIG (reference sequence). Residents of 24 US areas, aged about 18 to 95 years, made up the participants. Cohort 3 donors counted as recovered after two negative PCRs, clearance, or resolved symptoms.

The chain carries TRBV30 and TRBJ2-3; a possible D gene is TRBD2 (7 bases). This TCR was recovered from a woman between 18 and 30 years old who had recovered from COVID-19. Sequenced sample: PBMCs or T cells enriched from blood (not recorded which). CDR3 loop: CAWSVGGGETDTQYF. CDR3 DNA: TGTGCCTGGAGTGTAGGGGGGGGCGAGACAGATACGCAGTATTTT.